The rows below give T cell receptor beta chains drawn from one sample of a study of patients and donors after allogeneic stem cell transplantation. TCRdb processed the RT-PCR reads anew with MiXCR; each CDR3 protein has one entry. The sample contains about a million distinct CDR3 sequences, roughly 18% of which appear only once. Input material: blood, either unsorted or a sorted T cell fraction (not recorded which). These receptors were taken from a human donor who was either an allogeneic HSCT recipient or a stem cell or donor lymphocyte infusion donor (not recorded which). It is not recorded whose cells these are; they may come from a transplant donor. The CDR3 runs from the conserved cysteine through the conserved F or W. The order of the fields is J gene, clone size, V gene, CDR3 protein. Some rows mark clone size as missing; the rest say once, few, many or name a class of expanded clone.

TRBJ2-1 - TRBV3-1 CASSRLRDRGNEQFF
TRBJ1-4 - TRBV20-1 CSATDRVSNEKLFF
TRBJ1-1 - TRBV18 CASSPPAGNTEAFF
TRBJ2-1 - TRBV15 CATSPGTGIYEQFF
TRBJ2-5 few TRBV7-2 CASSLVIDIKAQYF
TRBJ1-6 few TRBV7-9 CASTRGATINSPLHF
TRBJ1-1 - TRBV27 CASSLRAGSLEAFF
TRBJ2-5 many TRBV12-3/TRBV12-4 CASSSDSGGGETQYF
TRBJ1-1 - TRBV7-8 CASSLGGQGPVAFF
TRBJ1-5 - TRBV3-1 CASSHGTLNQPQHF
TRBJ1-5 few TRBV4-1 CASSQEGAGALDNQPQHF
TRBJ2-1 few TRBV5-6 CASTRGGSYNEQFF
TRBJ1-1 - TRBV5-1 CASSYTGTSTEAFF
TRBJ2-7 few TRBV29-1 CSVEASRGDGEQYF
TRBJ2-5 - TRBV25-1 CASSEFLPGQGWETQYF